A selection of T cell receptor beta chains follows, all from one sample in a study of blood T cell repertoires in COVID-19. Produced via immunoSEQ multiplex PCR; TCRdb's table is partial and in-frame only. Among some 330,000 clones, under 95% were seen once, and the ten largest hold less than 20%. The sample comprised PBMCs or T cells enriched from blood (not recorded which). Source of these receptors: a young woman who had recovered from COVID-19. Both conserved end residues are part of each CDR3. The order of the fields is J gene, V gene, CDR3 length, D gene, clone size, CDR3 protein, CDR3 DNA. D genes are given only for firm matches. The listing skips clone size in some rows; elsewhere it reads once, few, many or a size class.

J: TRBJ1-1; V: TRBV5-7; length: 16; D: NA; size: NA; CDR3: CASSWGGPTWNTEAFF; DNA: TGTGCCAGCAGCTGGGGGGGCCCCACCTGGAACACTGAAGCTTTCTTT
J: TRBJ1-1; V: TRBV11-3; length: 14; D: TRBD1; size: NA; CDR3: CASSLRTGRTEAFF; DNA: TGTGCCAGCAGCTTAAGGACAGGGAGGACTGAAGCTTTCTTT
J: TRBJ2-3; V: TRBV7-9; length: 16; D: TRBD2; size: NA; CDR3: CASTVRLAGASDTQYF; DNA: TGTGCCAGCACAGTGCGACTAGCGGGAGCTTCAGATACGCAGTATTTT
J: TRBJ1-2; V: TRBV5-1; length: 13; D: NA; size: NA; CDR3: CASSIDTYYGYTF; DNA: TGCGCCAGCAGCATTGACACCTACTATGGCTACACCTTC
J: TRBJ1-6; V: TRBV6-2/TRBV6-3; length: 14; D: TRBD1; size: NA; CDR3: CASSPGQVYSPLHF; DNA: TGTGCCAGCAGTCCGGGACAGGTGTATTCACCCCTCCACTTT
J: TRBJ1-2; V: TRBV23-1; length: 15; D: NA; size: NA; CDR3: CASSQSQQDNYGYTF; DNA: TGCGCCAGCAGTCAATCCCAACAGGACAACTATGGCTACACCTTC
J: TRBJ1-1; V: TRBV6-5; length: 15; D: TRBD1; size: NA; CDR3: CASSKTGSPDTEAFF; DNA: TGTGCCAGCAGTAAGACAGGGTCTCCTGACACTGAAGCTTTCTTT
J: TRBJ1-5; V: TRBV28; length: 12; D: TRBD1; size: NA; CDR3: CASRPGGRPQHF; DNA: TGTGCCAGCAGGCCAGGGGGGAGGCCCCAGCATTTT
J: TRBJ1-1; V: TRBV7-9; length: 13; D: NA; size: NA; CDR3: CASSYQGGTEAFF; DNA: TGTGCCAGCAGCTACCAGGGAGGCACTGAAGCTTTCTTT
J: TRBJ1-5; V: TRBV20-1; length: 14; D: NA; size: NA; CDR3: CSASRGNSNQPQHF; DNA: TGCAGTGCTAGTAGAGGGAATAGCAATCAGCCCCAGCATTTT
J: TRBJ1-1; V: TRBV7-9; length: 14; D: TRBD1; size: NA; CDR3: CASSAYRGDTEAFF; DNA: TGTGCCAGCAGCGCTTACAGGGGGGACACTGAAGCTTTCTTT
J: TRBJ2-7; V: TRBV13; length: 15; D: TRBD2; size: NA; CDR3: CASSPGGKRDYEQYF; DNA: TGTGCCAGCAGCCCCGGGGGGAAGCGGGACTACGAGCAGTACTTC
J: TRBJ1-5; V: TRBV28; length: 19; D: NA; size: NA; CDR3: CASSHHTRGGRYSNQPQHF; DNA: TGTGCCAGCAGCCACCACACGAGGGGGGGCAGATATAGCAATCAGCCCCAGCATTTT
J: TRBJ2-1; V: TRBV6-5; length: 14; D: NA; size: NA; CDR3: CASSYALARDEQFF; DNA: TGTGCCAGCAGTTACGCCCTAGCGAGGGATGAGCAGTTCTTC
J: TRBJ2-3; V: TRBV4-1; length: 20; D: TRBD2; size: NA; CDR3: CASSQENPGLAGGPTDTQYF; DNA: TGCGCCAGCAGCCAAGAAAACCCGGGACTAGCGGGAGGGCCCACAGATACGCAGTATTTT
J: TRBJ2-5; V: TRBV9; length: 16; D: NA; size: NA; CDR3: CASSEPPDSLQETQYF; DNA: TGTGCCAGCAGCGAGCCCCCCGACAGCCTCCAAGAGACCCAGTACTTC
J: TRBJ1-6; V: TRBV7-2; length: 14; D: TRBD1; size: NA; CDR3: CASSLGDRAGPLHF; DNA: TGTGCCAGCAGCTTAGGGGACAGGGCCGGGCCCCTCCACTTT
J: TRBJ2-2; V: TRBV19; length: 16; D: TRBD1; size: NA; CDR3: CASRYRDRGNTGELFF; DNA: TGTGCCAGTAGGTACCGGGACAGGGGGAACACCGGGGAGCTGTTTTTT
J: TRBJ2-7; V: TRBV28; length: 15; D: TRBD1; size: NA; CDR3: CASSPGTERFYEQYF; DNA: TGTGCCAGCAGTCCAGGGACAGAGCGATTCTACGAGCAGTACTTC
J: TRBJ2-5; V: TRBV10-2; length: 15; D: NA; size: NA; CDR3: CASKSGRGGLGTQYF; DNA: TGCGCCAGCAAGTCGGGGAGGGGGGGCCTTGGGACCCAGTACTTC
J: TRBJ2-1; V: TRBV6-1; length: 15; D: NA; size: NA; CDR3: CASSEWARSYNEQFF; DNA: TGTGCCAGCAGTGAATGGGCCAGGTCCTACAATGAGCAGTTCTTC
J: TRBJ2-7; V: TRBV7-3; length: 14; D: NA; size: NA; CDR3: CASSPGGSGYEQYF; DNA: TGTGCCAGCAGCCCAGGGGGAAGCGGGTACGAGCAGTACTTC
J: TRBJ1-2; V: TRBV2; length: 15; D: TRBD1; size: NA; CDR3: CASSADRGSNYGYTF; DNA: TGTGCCAGCTCGGCCGACAGGGGCAGTAACTATGGCTACACCTTC
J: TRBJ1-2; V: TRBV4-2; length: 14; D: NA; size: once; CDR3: CASSPDAGLYGYTF; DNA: TGTGCCAGCAGCCCCGACGCAGGTCTTTATGGCTACACCTTC
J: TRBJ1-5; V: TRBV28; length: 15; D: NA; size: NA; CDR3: CASSSSAGPNQPQHF; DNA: TGTGCCAGCAGTTCCTCTGCGGGACCCAATCAGCCCCAGCATTTT
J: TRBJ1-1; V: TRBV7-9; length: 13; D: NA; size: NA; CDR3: CASSWEMNTEAFF; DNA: TGTGCCAGCAGCTGGGAGATGAACACTGAAGCTTTCTTT
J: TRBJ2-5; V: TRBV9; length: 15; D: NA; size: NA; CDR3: CASSVKQGLGETQYF; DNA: TGTGCCAGCAGCGTAAAACAGGGTTTGGGGGAGACCCAGTACTTC
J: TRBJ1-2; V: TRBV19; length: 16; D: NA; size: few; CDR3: CASTLVGPGKEFGYTF; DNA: TGTGCCAGTACCCTCGTCGGACCCGGGAAGGAGTTTGGCTACACCTTC
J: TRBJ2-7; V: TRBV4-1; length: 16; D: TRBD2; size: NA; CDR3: CASSQPVAGGRFDRYF; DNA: TGCGCCAGCAGCCAACCGGTGGCGGGAGGCCGATTTGATCGGTACTTC
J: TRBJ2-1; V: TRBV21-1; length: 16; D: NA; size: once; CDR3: CASSKLSGSEYNEQFF; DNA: TGTGCCAGCAGCAAACTTAGCGGGAGTGAATACAATGAGCAGTTCTTC
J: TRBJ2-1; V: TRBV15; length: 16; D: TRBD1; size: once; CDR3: CATSNEGTVPYNEQFF; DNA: TGTGCCACCAGCAACGAGGGGACAGTTCCCTACAATGAGCAGTTCTTC
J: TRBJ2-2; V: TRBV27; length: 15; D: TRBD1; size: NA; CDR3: CASSYSDRETGELFF; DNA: TGTGCCAGCAGTTACTCGGACAGGGAAACCGGGGAGCTGTTTTTT
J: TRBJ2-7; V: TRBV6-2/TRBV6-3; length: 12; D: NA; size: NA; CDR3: CASSSQVGEQYF; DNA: TGTGCCAGCAGTTCCCAGGTAGGCGAGCAGTACTTC
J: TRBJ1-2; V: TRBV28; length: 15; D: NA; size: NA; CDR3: CASSFQGRGRGGYTF; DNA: TGTGCCAGCAGTTTCCAGGGGCGGGGGCGTGGTGGCTACACCTTC
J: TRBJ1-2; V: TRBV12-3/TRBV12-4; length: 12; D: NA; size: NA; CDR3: CASMTVSYGYTF; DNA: TGTGCCAGCATGACTGTGTCCTATGGCTACACCTTC
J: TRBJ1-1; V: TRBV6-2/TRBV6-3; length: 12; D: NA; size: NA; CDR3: CASSYAMTEAFF; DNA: TGTGCCAGCAGTTACGCTATGACTGAAGCTTTCTTT
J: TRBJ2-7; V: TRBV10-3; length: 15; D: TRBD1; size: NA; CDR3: CAISDSTGTGDEQYF; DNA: TGTGCCATCAGTGACTCTACCGGGACAGGGGACGAGCAGTACTTC
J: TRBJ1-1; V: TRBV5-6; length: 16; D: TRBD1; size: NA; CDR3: CASSFSDRRGNTEAFF; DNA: TGTGCCAGCAGCTTTTCGGACAGGAGAGGTAACACTGAAGCTTTCTTT
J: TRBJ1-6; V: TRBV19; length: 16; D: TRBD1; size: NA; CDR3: CASSKWGTGGNSPLHF; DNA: TGTGCCAGTAGTAAGTGGGGGACAGGAGGGAATTCACCCCTCCACTTT
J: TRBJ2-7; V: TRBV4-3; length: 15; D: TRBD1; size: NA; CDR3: CASSQEGQAKYEQYF; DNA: TGCGCCAGCAGCCAAGAGGGACAGGCGAAATACGAGCAGTACTTC
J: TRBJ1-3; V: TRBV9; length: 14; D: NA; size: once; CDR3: CASSGGGSGNTIYF; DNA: TGTGCCAGCAGCGGAGGCGGCTCTGGAAACACCATATATTTT
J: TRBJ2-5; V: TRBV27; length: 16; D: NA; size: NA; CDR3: CASSLSWGGPQETQYF; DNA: TGTGCCAGCAGTTTATCTTGGGGGGGCCCTCAAGAGACCCAGTACTTC
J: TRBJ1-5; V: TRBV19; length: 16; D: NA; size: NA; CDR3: CASSMEDLQANQPQHF; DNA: TGTGCCAGTAGTATGGAGGACCTTCAGGCCAATCAGCCCCAGCATTTT
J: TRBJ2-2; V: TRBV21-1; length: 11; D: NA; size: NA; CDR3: CWEGGTGELFF; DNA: TGTTGGGAGGGAGGCACCGGGGAGCTGTTTTTT
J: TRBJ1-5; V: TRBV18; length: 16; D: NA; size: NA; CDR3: CASSPTTVNSNQPQHF; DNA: TGTGCCAGCTCACCAACGACAGTCAATAGCAATCAGCCCCAGCATTTT
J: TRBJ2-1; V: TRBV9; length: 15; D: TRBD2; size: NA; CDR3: CASSVTPGGDNEQFF; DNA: TGTGCCAGCAGCGTTACCCCGGGAGGTGACAATGAGCAGTTCTTC
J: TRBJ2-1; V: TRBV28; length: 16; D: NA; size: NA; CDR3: CASSLYQGSSYNEQFF; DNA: TGTGCCAGCAGTTTATATCAGGGGTCGTCCTACAATGAGCAGTTCTTC
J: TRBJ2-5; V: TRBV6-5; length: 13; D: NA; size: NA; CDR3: CASSRLEDETQYF; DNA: TGTGCCAGCAGCCGACTAGAGGACGAGACCCAGTACTTC
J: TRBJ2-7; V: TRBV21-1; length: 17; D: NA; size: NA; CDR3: CASSKGEAGGPYDEQYF; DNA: TGTGCCAGCAGCAAAGGCGAGGCGGGAGGGCCTTACGACGAGCAGTACTTC